This T cell receptor beta chain was found in a study of cytomegalovirus exposure and HLA in healthy donors. This PCR relied on a set of 60 Vbeta primers and 13 Jbeta primers. Original methodology: In a later analysis, of some 80 million unique beta chains, roughly 10 million appeared in at least two donors. Sequencing was performed with immunoSEQ multiplex PCR; in TCRdb, only in-frame clones are kept and a portion is missing. V and J calls and clone size are as listed in that table; D and trimming were resolved from the DNA. The table includes more than 85,000 clones, 81% detected once. The CDR3 is 15 amino acids. Trimming took off 3 bases at V and 5 bases at J, with 14 bases between the two ends. Germline V gene data show CDR1 as SNHLY and CDR2 as FYNNEI.

The receptor's source is a woman younger than 45 in good health and CMV-seronegative. J is TRBJ1-3 and V is TRBV2, with no clear D. The specimen sequenced was PBMCs. CDR3 nucleotide sequence: TGTGCCAGCAGTGAGGACTTCCCAGCAAGAAACACCATATATTTT. It translates to CASSEDFPARNTIYF. Using reference TRBV2 and TRBJ1-3 for the parts outside the CDR3, the full variable domain is EPEVTQTPSHQVTQMGQEVILRCVPISNHLYFYWYRQILGQKVEFLVSFYNNEISEKSEIFDDQFSVERPDGSNFTLKIRSTKLEDSAMYFCASSEDFPARNTIYFGEGSWLTVV.